Below, 20 T cell receptor beta chains from the same sample are listed, as sequenced in a study of blood T cell repertoires in COVID-19. TCRdb keeps only in-frame clones here, not all; method: immunoSEQ multiplex PCR. The sample records 250,000 to 300,000 clones, about 88% being singletons. Material: peripheral blood. The source is a man aged 18 to 29 with active or convalescent COVID-19.

The chain has TRBV4-3 and TRBJ1-2; TRBD1 matches 7 bases. The V gene's germline CDR1 is LGHNA and CDR2 YSLEER. The CDR3 has 15 amino acids. The junction had 5 bases not matched to a gene; V was cut back by 1 base and J by 3 bases. The CDR3 region has the DNA TGCGCCAGCAGCCAAGCCCAGGGGGGTTACTATGGCTACACCTTC. Translation gives CASSQAQGGYYGYTF.

The chain links TRBV19 to TRBJ1-5; D is unresolved. From germline, CDR1 is LNHDA and CDR2 SQIVND (reference sequence). The CDR3 is 15 amino acids. Trimming left V 7 bases short and J 2 bases short, with 15 bases between. The CDR3 coding sequence is TGTGCCAGTATCGCGCCCGGAGTGGGCAATCAGCCCCAGCATTTT. It encodes CASIAPGVGNQPQHF.

V is TRBV5-8 and J is TRBJ1-4; D perhaps matches TRBD1 (5 bases). CDR1 is SGHTS and CDR2 is YDEGEE in the germline V gene. This CDR3 has 18 amino acids. The germline V and J ends were trimmed by 0 bases and 2 bases, with 17 bases remaining between them. The CDR3 DNA reads as TGTGCCAGCAGCTTGGTCTCGCCCCAGGGTGTCACTAATGAAAAACTGTTTTTT. Protein product: CASSLVSPQGVTNEKLFF.

The rearrangement links TRBV24-1 to TRBJ2-2; the match to TRBD1 covers 11 bases. Germline trimming cut 2 bases from V and 7 bases from J; bases unmatched to any gene: 2. The CDR3 contains 15 residues. The germline gives CDR1 KGHDR, CDR2 SFDVKD. For the CDR3, the DNA is TGTGCCACCAGTGATTGGGGACAGGGGGGCGGGGAGCTGTTTTTT. Amino acid sequence: CATSDWGQGGGELFF.

This chain uses TRBV6-5 with TRBJ1-2; 10 bases fit TRBD1. The germline V gene encodes CDR1 MNHEY and CDR2 SVGAGI. With 10 bases clipped from V and 4 bases from J, the junction kept 12 bases outside the gene matches. The CDR3 consists of 15 residues. The CDR3 coding sequence is TGTGCCATAAGACAGGGGGCGCTTAACATCTATGGCTACACCTTC. It translates to CAIRQGALNIYGYTF.

The chain joins TRBV5-1 to TRBJ2-7, with D possibly matching TRBD1 (5 bases). The CDR3 is made up of 15 amino acids. Germline V gene lookup returns CDR1 SGHRS and CDR2 YFSETQ. V lost 0 bases, J lost 0 bases, and 10 bases lay in between. The CDR3 coding sequence is TGCGCCAGCAGCTTGGATGGACACAGCTCCTACGAGCAGTACTTC. Its translation is CASSLDGHSSYEQYF.

The chain links TRBV6-2 or TRBV6-3 to TRBJ2-5; 11 bases map to TRBD1. J lost 4 bases, V lost 5 bases, and 6 bases had no gene match. The CDR3 consists of 15 residues. The V gene's germline CDR1 is MNHEY and CDR2 SVGEGT. The CDR3 is CASSPSGTGGETQYF. CDR3 nucleotides: TGTGCCAGCAGTCCATCCGGGACAGGGGGAGAGACCCAGTACTTC.

The chain links TRBV5-1 to TRBJ2-3; 10 bases agree with TRBD2. CDR3 length: 16 residues. V gave up 2 bases and J gave up 4 bases; unmatched junction bases: 7. Germline V lookup: CDR1 SGHRS, CDR2 YFSETQ. The CDR3 is CASSFRTSGGADTQYF. The CDR3, as DNA: TGCGCCAGCAGCTTTCGGACTAGCGGCGGTGCAGATACGCAGTATTTT.

This rearrangement joins TRBV5-5 to TRBJ1-2; the D is unclear. CDR1 and CDR2 (germline): SGHKS, YYEKEE (reference sequence). V was trimmed by 3 bases and J by 6 bases, leaving 18 bases between them. The CDR3 runs 15 residues. CDR3 residues: CASSSWAAPFDGYTF. DNA of the CDR3: TGTGCCAGCAGCTCATGGGCAGCACCCTTCGATGGCTACACCTTC. Filled out from reference TRBV5-5 and TRBJ1-2, the complete variable domain reads DAGVTQSPTHLIKTRGQQVTLRCSPISGHKSVSWYQQVLGQGPQFIFQYYEKEERGRGNFPDRFSARQFPNYSSELNVNALLLGDSALYLCASSSWAAPFDGYTFGSGTRLTVV.

This rearrangement joins TRBV5-1 to TRBJ2-7; 10 nucleotides align to TRBD1. CDR3 length: 14 amino acids. V trimming: 4 bases; J trimming: 8 bases; junction bases outside the gene matches: 9. Germline CDR1 and CDR2: SGHRS and YFSETQ. The CDR3 DNA is TGCGCCAGCAGCAGTTTCCGGGGACAGGGGCAGCAGTACTTC. Translation gives CASSSFRGQGQQYF.

The rearrangement links TRBV10-3 to TRBJ2-5, with D tentatively TRBD1 (5 bases). Germline V gene sequence: CDR1 ENHRY, CDR2 SYGVKD. This CDR3 has 14 amino acids. Trimming took 5 bases from V and 4 from J, leaving 14 bases between them. The DNA for the CDR3 is TGTGCCATCAGTCAGAGACAGAAATCAGAGACCCAGTACTTC. This gives the protein CAISQRQKSETQYF.

This clone was observed a single time. A junction boundary mismatches the germline segment, possibly from a read error. V and J are TRBV2 and TRBJ1-5; TRBD1 aligns across 8 bases. CDR1 and CDR2 from the germline V gene are SNHLY and FYNNEI. The CDR3 is made up of 15 amino acids. CDR3 sequence reads: CASSTDRGSSQPQHF. CDR3 bases: TGTGCCAGCAGTACCGACAGGGGAAGCAGTCAGCCCCAGCATTTT.

The V call is TRBV6-5, the J call TRBJ1-3; 7 positions match TRBD1. J lost 0 bases, V lost 1 base, and 3 bases had no gene match. The CDR3 is made up of 16 amino acids. In germline, CDR1 is MNHEY, CDR2 SVGAGI. The CDR3 loop reads CASSYLRDSSGNTIYF. In nucleotides, the CDR3 is TGTGCCAGCAGTTACTTGCGGGACAGCTCTGGAAACACCATATATTTT.

The chain combines TRBV23-1 with TRBJ1-1; D is ambiguous. TRBV23-1 is flagged as an ORF with uncertain function. Trimming cost V 4 bases and J 12 bases, with 27 bases left between them. This CDR3 has 16 residues. The CDR3 protein is CASSPTPRARVPKTFF. For the CDR3, the DNA is TGCGCCAGCAGTCCCACTCCGCGGGCTAGGGTCCCTAAGACTTTCTTT.

The chain uses TRBV4-2 and TRBJ2-3, with D tentatively TRBD2 (5 bases). The ends were cut back, 3 bases at V and 0 bases at J, with 22 bases in the middle. This CDR3 spans 19 amino acids. Germline CDR1 and CDR2: LGHNA and YNFKEQ. The CDR3 here is CASSQPPVGGGLSTDTQYF. CDR3 in DNA: TGTGCCAGCAGCCAGCCCCCTGTCGGCGGCGGACTGAGCACAGATACGCAGTATTTT.

This chain joins TRBV28 and TRBJ1-2; tentatively, D is TRBD1 (6 bases). The CDR3 length is 14 residues. V was clipped by 6 bases and J by 13 bases, with 24 bases between them. Looked up from germline, CDR1 is MDHEN and CDR2 is SYDVKM. The CDR3 reads CASSRRGGQGSTTF. The CDR3 DNA reads as TGTGCCAGCAGCCGAAGGGGGGGGCAGGGCAGCACCACCTTC.

V and J are TRBV24-1 and TRBJ2-3, with D possibly TRBD1 on 5 matching bases. Germline V gene data show CDR1 as KGHDR and CDR2 as SFDVKD. V lost 12 bases, J lost 0 bases, and 15 bases lay in between. The CDR3 is 14 residues long. CDR3: CAAQGAQSTDTQYF. The CDR3 nucleotides read TGTGCCGCCCAGGGCGCGCAAAGCACAGATACGCAGTATTTT.

The V call is TRBV19, the J call TRBJ2-7; D may be TRBD2 (6 bases). The V gene lost 5 bases and the J gene lost 2 bases, with 13 bases spanning the gap. The CDR3 totals 14 residues. The V gene's germline CDR1 is LNHDA and CDR2 SQIVND (reference sequence). Written as DNA, the CDR3 is TGTGCCAGTAGTGCGGCGGGGCCCCCCTACGAGCAGTACTTC. Residues: CASSAAGPPYEQYF.

The chain couples TRBV30 to TRBJ2-1; 11 bases agree with TRBD2. CDR3 length: 14 amino acids. Trimming removed 2 bases from V and 8 bases from J; junction bases left unmatched: 5. Germline-derived CDR1 and CDR2 are GTSNPN and SVGIG (reference sequence). This CDR3 is CAWSMASGGYEQFF. The CDR3 nucleotides read TGTGCCTGGAGTATGGCTAGCGGGGGGTATGAGCAGTTCTTC.

The CDR3 reads CASSLAKNRNYGYTF. CDR3 nucleotide sequence: TGTGCCAGCAGCTTAGCGAAAAACAGGAACTATGGCTACACCTTC. The chain carries TRBV7-2 and TRBJ1-2; a possible D gene is TRBD1 (5 bases). The V gene lost 0 bases and the J gene lost 2 bases, with 10 bases spanning the gap. CDR3 length equals 15 residues. The germline gives CDR1 SGHTA, CDR2 FQGNSA.